Listed below are T cell receptor beta chains from one sample, sequenced in a study of cytomegalovirus exposure and HLA in healthy donors. This table comes from immunoSEQ multiplex PCR, and its TCRdb copy is limited to in-frame clones, with some not included. Of approximately 100,000 clones in the sample, more than 60% were seen once. The sample taken for sequencing was PBMCs. The receptors come from a man aged 35-49 years in good health and CMV-seronegative. CDR3s include the opening cysteine and the closing phenylalanine or tryptophan.

CDR3 protein: CAISRGEETQYF; V gene: TRBV10-3
CDR3 protein: CASSQSGGQETQYF; V gene: TRBV7-2
CDR3 protein: CASGPGPDRGRDWDEKLFF; V gene: TRBV11-2
CDR3 protein: CASSLLAGGEGEQFF; V gene: TRBV7-8
CDR3 protein: CSVGTGSGNTIYF; V gene: TRBV29-1
CDR3 protein: CASSPSSGQGGYEQYF; V gene: TRBV5-4
CDR3 protein: CASSQQGASNQPQHF; V gene: TRBV18
CDR3 protein: CASSPQIDPRDSPLHF; V gene: TRBV7-8
CDR3 protein: CASSAQTPGTAGNTIYF; V gene: TRBV11-3
CDR3 protein: CASSWRTGSYEQYF; V gene: TRBV27
CDR3 protein: CASSNTRSNYGYTF; V gene: TRBV2
CDR3 protein: CASSIGQDYYGYTF; V gene: TRBV6-6
CDR3 protein: CASSFDRLYEQYF; V gene: TRBV7-9
CDR3 protein: CASSEYGKNTGELFF; V gene: TRBV25-1
CDR3 protein: CASSETGTIKGKETQYF; V gene: TRBV6-1
CDR3 protein: CSVDGLSVTEAFF; V gene: TRBV29-1
CDR3 protein: CASSLKDSLPYEQYF; V gene: TRBV5-6
CDR3 protein: CASSSSGGHEQFF; V gene: TRBV5-1
CDR3 protein: CATSRESGELFF; V gene: TRBV15
CDR3 protein: CASSSERGTIYEQYF; V gene: TRBV5-1
CDR3 protein: CASSLGATGGNEKLFF; V gene: TRBV5-1
CDR3 protein: CASGLSTGSKEQYF; V gene: TRBV12-5
CDR3 protein: CASTLRGGQSSLFF; V gene: TRBV11-2
CDR3 protein: CSVEGTGREYGYTF; V gene: TRBV29-1
CDR3 protein: CASSLGGQGYGYTF; V gene: TRBV7-9
CDR3 protein: CASSLGPDYRTDTQYF; V gene: TRBV5-5
CDR3 protein: CASSGTLAGVGNEQFF; V gene: TRBV11-1
CDR3 protein: CASSIATGGRHQPQHF; V gene: TRBV19
CDR3 protein: CSVEGVREKLFF; V gene: TRBV29-1
CDR3 protein: CASSFGEGAGYQPQHF; V gene: TRBV7-3
CDR3 protein: CASSEYPKLQPQHF; V gene: TRBV2
CDR3 protein: CATEGQGVPEAFF; V gene: TRBV2
CDR3 protein: CASSVGPGINSPLHF; V gene: TRBV28
CDR3 protein: CASSRTATYEQYF; V gene: TRBV6-5
CDR3 protein: CASSLARVSEQYF; V gene: TRBV11-2
CDR3 protein: CASRGTAHSPLHF; V gene: TRBV19
CDR3 protein: CASSPGQGLPKGGYTF; V gene: TRBV27
CDR3 protein: CASSRGVEGSPLHF; V gene: TRBV5-1
CDR3 protein: CASSPAGAAMNTEAFF; V gene: TRBV9
CDR3 protein: CASSGGLAGDTQYF; V gene: TRBV6-5
CDR3 protein: CASSVQGEDYGYTF; V gene: TRBV18
CDR3 protein: CSARRGGQGEQYF; V gene: TRBV29-1
CDR3 protein: CASTDFPRRTEAFF; V gene: TRBV19
CDR3 protein: CASSSDKPYEQYF; V gene: TRBV11-2
CDR3 protein: CASSERQGNYGYTF; V gene: TRBV19
CDR3 protein: CAISESGQGAGNEQFF; V gene: TRBV10-3
CDR3 protein: CASSQDHGGFNEQFF; V gene: TRBV4-2
CDR3 protein: CASSQDRGSSPLHF; V gene: TRBV4-1
CDR3 protein: CASSFPGTGPAETQYF; V gene: TRBV9
CDR3 protein: CASSLVHRGNSYEQYF; V gene: TRBV7-9
CDR3 protein: CASSIYRANTGELFF; V gene: TRBV19
CDR3 protein: CAISEHGGAVSNNEQFF; V gene: TRBV10-3